The TCR beta chain under discussion was sequenced for a study of cytomegalovirus exposure and HLA in healthy donors. Across the study: T cells numbering about 179 million yielded some 110 million unique TCR beta sequences in an earlier analysis.

For this clone: Its antigen is still unknown.

The PCR had 60 Vbeta and 13 Jbeta primers. Produced via immunoSEQ multiplex PCR; TCRdb's table is partial and in-frame only. This table has roughly 230,000 clones, around 80% appearing once. Whole-study results and caveats: Cytomegalovirus status was reportedly diagnosed by the classifier with high sensitivity and specificity.

V shed 5 bases and J shed 3 bases, with 14 bases lying between them. CDR1 SQVTM and CDR2 ANQGSEA come from the germline V gene. There are 13 residues in the CDR3. The chain has TRBV29-1 and TRBJ2-7, with D maybe TRBD1 (6 bases). The sequence was collected from a boy under 18 in good health and CMV-seronegative. The sample was PBMCs. In nucleotides, the CDR3 is TGCAGCGTTAAGACCCGGACAGACTACGAGCAGTACTTC. As protein: CSVKTRTDYEQYF.